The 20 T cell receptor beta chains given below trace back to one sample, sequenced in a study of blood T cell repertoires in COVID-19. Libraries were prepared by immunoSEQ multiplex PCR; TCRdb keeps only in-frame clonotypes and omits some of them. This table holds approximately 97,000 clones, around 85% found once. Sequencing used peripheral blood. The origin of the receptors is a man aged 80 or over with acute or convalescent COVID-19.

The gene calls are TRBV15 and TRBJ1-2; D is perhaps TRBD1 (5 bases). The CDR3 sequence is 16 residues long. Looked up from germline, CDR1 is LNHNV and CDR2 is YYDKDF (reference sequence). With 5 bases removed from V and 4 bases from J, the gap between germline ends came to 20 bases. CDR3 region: CATSADGGGDGYGYTF. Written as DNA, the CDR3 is TGTGCCACCAGCGCCGATGGGGGGGGTGACGGCTATGGCTACACCTTC.

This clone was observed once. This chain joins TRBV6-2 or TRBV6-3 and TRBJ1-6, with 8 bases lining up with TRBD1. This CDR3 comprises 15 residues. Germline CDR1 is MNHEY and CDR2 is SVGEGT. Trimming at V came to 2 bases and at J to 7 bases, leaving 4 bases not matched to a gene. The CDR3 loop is CASSYKRQGNSPLHF. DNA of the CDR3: TGTGCCAGCAGTTACAAGCGACAGGGGAATTCACCCCTCCACTTT.

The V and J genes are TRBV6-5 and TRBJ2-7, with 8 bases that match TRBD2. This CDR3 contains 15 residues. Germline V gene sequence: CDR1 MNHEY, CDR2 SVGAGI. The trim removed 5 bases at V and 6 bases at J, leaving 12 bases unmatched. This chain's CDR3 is CASSPPGGRSSEQYF. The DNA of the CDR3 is TGTGCCAGCAGTCCCCCGGGGGGGCGCAGCTCCGAGCAGTACTTC.

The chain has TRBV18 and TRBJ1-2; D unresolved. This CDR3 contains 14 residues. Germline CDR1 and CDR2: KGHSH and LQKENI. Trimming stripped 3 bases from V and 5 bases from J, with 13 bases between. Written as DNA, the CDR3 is TGTGCCAGCTCACCCTCGGGAGGGTCGTATGGCTACACCTTC. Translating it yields CASSPSGGSYGYTF.

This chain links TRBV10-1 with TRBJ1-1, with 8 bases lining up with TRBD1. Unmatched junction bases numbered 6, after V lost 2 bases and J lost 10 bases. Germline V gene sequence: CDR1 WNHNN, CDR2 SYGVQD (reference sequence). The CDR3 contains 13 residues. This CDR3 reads CASSEARGQGAFF. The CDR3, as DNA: TGCGCCAGCAGTGAGGCCAGGGGGCAGGGAGCTTTCTTT.

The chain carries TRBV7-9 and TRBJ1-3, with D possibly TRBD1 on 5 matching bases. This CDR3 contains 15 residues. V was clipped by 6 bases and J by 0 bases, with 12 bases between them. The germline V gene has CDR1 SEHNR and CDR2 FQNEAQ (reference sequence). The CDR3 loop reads CASRPPGFSGNTIYF. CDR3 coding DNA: TGTGCCAGCAGACCACCAGGGTTCTCTGGAAACACCATATATTTT.

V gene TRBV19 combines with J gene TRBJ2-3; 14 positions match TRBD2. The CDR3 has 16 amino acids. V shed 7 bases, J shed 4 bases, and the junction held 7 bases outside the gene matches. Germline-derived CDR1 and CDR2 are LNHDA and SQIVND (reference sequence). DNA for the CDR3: TGTGCCAGTAAACAGGGACTAGCGGGAGTTTCAGATACGCAGTATTTT. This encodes CASKQGLAGVSDTQYF.

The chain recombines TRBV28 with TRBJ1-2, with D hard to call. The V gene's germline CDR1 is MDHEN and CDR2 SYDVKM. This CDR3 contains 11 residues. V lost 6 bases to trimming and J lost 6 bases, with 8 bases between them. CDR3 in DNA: TGTGCCAGCAGCCCAAGAGATGGCTACACCTTC. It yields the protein CASSPRDGYTF.

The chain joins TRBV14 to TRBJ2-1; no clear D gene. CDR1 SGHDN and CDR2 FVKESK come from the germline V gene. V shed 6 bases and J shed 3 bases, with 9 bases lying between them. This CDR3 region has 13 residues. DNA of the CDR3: TGTGCCAGCAGGATGGGCTACTACAATGAGCAGTTCTTC. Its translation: CASRMGYYNEQFF.

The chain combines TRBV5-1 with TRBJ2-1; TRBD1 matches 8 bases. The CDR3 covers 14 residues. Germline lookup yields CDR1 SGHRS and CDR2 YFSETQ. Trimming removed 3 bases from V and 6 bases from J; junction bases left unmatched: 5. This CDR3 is CASSSGQGVNEQFF. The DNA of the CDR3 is TGCGCCAGCAGCTCTGGACAGGGAGTCAATGAGCAGTTCTTC.

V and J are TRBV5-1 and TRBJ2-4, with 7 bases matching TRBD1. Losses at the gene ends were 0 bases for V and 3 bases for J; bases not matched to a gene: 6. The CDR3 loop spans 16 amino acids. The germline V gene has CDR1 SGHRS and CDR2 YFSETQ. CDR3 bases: TGCGCCAGCAGCTTGGGGAACCAGGGGGTCAAAAACATTCAGTACTTC. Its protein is CASSLGNQGVKNIQYF.

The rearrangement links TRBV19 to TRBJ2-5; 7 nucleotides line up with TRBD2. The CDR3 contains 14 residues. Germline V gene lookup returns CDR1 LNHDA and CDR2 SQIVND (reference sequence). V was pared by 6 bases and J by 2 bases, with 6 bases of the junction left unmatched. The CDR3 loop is CASSLGTMQETQYF. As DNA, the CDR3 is TGTGCCAGTAGCCTCGGGACTATGCAAGAGACCCAGTACTTC.

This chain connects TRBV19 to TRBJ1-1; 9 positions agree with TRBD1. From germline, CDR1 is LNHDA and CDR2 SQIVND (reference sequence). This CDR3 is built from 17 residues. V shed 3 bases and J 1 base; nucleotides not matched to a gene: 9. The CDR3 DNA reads TGTGCCAGTAGTATCTTGGGACAGGGAAAAAGGAACACTGAAGCTTTCTTT. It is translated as CASSILGQGKRNTEAFF.

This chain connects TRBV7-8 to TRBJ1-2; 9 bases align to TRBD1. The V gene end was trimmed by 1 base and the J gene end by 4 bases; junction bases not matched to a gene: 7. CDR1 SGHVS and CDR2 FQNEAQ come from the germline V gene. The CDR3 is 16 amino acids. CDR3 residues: CASSLEGTGRAYGYTF. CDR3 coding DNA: TGTGCCAGCAGCTTAGAGGGGACAGGGAGGGCCTATGGCTACACCTTC.

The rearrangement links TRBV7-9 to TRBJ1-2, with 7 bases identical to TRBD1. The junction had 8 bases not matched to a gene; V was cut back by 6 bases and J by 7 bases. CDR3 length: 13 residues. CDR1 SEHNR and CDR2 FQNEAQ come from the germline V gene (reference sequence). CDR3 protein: CASRETGAGGYTF. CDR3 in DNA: TGTGCCAGCAGAGAAACAGGGGCGGGTGGCTACACCTTC.

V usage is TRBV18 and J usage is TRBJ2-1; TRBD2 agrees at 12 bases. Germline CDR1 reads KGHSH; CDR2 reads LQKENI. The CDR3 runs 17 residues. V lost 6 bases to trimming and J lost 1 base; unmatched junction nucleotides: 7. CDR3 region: CASSQSLAGGSYNEQFF. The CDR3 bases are TGTGCCAGCTCCCAAAGCCTAGCGGGAGGGTCCTACAATGAGCAGTTCTTC.

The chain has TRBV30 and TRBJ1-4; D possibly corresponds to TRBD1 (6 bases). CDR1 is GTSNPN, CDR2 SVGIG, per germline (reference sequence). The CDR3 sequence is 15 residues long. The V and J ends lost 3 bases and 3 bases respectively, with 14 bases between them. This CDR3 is CAWSQLQGANEKLFF. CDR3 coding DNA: TGTGCCTGGAGCCAATTACAGGGAGCTAATGAAAAACTGTTTTTT.

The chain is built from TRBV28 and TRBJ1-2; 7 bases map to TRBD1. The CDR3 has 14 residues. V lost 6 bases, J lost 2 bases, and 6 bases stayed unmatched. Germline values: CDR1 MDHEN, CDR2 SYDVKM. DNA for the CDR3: TGTGCCAGCAGCAATAGGGGGCCCAACTATGGCTACACCTTC. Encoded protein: CASSNRGPNYGYTF.

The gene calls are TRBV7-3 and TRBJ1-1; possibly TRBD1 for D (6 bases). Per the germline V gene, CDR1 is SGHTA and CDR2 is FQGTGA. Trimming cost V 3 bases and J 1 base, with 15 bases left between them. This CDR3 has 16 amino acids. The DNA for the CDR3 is TGTGCCAGCAGCTTTTGGGGGCAGGGGCAGAACACTGAAGCTTTCTTT. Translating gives CASSFWGQGQNTEAFF.

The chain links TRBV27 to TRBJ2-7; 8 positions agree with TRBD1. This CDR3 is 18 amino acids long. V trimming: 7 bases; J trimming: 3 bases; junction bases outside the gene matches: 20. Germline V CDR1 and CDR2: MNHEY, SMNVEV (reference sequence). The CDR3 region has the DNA TGTGCCAGCAACCCCGGCAGACAGGGGCCTTCCATCCACTACGAGCAGTACTTC. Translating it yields CASNPGRQGPSIHYEQYF.